The present T cell receptor (beta chain) was sequenced within a study of T cell responses to AZD1222 COVID-19 vaccine. Trimming removed 4 bases from V and 6 bases from J; junction bases left unmatched: 14. The CDR3 extends over 16 amino acids. Germline V lookup: CDR1 MNHNS, CDR2 SASEGT. Clones were read by immunoSEQ multiplex PCR, and TCRdb kept only the in-frame ones, dropping some. The sample has roughly 180,000 clones, 87% seen once; the top ten hold under 3.5%. The clonotype originates from an adult in good health. V and J are TRBV6-1 and TRBJ1-1; 7 bases fit TRBD1. Here the sequenced sample was peripheral blood, taken on day 0 of MenACWY control vaccination. The CDR3 spells CASSVTGGGSGSEAFF. The CDR3 nucleotides read TGTGCCAGCAGTGTTACTGGAGGGGGCAGTGGCTCTGAAGCTTTCTTT.